What follows is one T cell receptor (beta chain) and its context. Trimming took 1 base from V and 12 from J, leaving 13 bases between them. The CDR3 is made up of 13 amino acids. The germline CDR1 and CDR2 sequences are LGHNT and FRNRAP. This specimen belongs to a study of blood T cell repertoires in COVID-19. The data were produced by immunoSEQ multiplex PCR, yet TCRdb's version contains in-frame clones alone and is incomplete. The table has about 250,000 clones, roughly 86% seen once. The sequence came from an older woman who had recovered from COVID-19. The sequencing sample was made of peripheral blood. The chain carries TRBV12-5 and TRBJ2-1; D gene ambiguous. This CDR3 is CASGLGLANSQFF. CDR3 nucleotide sequence: TGTGCTAGTGGTTTGGGGTTGGCCAATTCGCAGTTCTTC.